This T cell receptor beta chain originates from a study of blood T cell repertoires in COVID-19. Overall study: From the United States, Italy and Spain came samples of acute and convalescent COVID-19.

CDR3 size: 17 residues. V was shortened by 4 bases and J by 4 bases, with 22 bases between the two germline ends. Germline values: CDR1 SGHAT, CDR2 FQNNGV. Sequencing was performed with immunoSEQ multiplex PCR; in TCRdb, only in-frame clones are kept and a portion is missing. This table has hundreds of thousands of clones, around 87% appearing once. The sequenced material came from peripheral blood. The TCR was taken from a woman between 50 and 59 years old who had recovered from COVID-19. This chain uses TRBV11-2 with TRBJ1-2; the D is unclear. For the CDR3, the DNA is TGTGCCAGCAGCTCCCTTGACCTCACCAGGTCCTCCTATGGCTACACCTTC. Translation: CASSSLDLTRSSYGYTF.